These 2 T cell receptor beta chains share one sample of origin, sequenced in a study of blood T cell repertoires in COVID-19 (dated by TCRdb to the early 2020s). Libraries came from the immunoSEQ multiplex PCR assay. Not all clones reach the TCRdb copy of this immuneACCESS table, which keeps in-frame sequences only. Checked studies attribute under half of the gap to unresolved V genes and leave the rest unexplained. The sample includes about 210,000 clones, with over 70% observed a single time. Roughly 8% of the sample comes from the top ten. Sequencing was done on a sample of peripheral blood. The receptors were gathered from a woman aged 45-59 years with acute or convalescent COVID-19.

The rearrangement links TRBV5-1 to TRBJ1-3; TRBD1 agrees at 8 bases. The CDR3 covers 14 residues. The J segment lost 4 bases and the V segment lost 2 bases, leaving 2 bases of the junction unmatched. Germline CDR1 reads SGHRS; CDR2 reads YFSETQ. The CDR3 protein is CASSLQGEGNTIYF. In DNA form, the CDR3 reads TGCGCCAGCAGCTTACAGGGGGAAGGAAACACCATATATTTT.

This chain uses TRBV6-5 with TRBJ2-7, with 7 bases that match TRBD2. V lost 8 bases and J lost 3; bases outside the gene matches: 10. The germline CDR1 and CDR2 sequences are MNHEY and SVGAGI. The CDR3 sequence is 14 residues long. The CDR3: CASSRAGEGYEQYF. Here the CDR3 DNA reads TGTGCCAGCTCCAGGGCGGGAGAGGGCTACGAGCAGTACTTC.